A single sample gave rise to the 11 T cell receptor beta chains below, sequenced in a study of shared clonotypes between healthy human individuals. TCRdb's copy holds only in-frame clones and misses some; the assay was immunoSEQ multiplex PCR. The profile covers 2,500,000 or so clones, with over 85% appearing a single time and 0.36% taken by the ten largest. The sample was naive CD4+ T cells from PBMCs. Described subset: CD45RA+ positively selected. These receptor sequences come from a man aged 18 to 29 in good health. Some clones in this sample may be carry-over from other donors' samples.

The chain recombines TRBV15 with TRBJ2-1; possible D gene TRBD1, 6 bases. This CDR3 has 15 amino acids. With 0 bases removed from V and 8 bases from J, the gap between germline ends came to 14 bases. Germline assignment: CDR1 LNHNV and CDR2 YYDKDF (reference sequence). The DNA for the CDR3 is TGTGCCACCAGCAGAGATCGCGGCAGGGGATATGAGCAGTTCTTC. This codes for CATSRDRGRGYEQFF. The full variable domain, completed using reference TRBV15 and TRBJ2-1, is DAMVIQNPRYQVTQFGKPVTLSCSQTLNHNVMYWYQQKSSQAPKLLFHYYDKDFNNEADTPDNFQSRRPNTSFCFLDIRSPGLGDTAMYLCATSRDRGRGYEQFFGPGTRLTVL.

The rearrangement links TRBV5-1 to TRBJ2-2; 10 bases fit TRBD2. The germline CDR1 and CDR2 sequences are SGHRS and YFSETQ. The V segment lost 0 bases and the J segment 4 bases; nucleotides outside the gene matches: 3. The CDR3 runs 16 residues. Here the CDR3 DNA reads TGCGCCAGCAGCTTGGTGCCTAGCGGGGGCACCGGGGAGCTGTTTTTT. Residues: CASSLVPSGGTGELFF.

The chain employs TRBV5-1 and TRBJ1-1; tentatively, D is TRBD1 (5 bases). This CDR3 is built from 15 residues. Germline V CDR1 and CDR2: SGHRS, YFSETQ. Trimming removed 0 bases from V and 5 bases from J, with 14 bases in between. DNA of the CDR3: TGCGCCAGCAGCTTGGATCAGGGTACTACAACTGAAGCTTTCTTT. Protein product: CASSLDQGTTTEAFF. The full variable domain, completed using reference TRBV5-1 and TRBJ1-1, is KAGVTQTPRYLIKTRGQQVTLSCSPISGHRSVSWYQQTPGQGLQFLFEYFSETQRNKGNFPGRFSGRQFSNSRSEMNVSTLELGDSALYLCASSLDQGTTTEAFFGQGTRLTVV.

The CDR3 DNA follows: TGTGCCAGCGGTACCCGGGACATCATAGAGACCCAGTACTTC. This translates into CASGTRDIIETQYF. This sequence joins TRBV28 and TRBJ2-5; a possible D gene is TRBD1 (6 bases). This CDR3 has 14 amino acids. Between the trimmed V and J ends, which lost 8 bases and 4 bases, there was a span of 17 bases. Germline CDR1 is MDHEN and CDR2 is SYDVKM.

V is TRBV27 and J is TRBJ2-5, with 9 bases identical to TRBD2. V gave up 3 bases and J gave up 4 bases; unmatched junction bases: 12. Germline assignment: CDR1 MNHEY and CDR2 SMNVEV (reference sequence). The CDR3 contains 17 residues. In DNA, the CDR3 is TGTGCCAGCAGTTTTTTTTGGGCGGGAGGGCGTGTAGAGACCCAGTACTTC. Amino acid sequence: CASSFFWAGGRVETQYF.

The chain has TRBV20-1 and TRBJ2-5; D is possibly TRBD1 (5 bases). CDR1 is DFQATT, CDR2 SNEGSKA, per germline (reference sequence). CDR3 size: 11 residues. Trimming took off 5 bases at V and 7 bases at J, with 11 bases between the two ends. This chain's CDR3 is CSAAGLGTQYF. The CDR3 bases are TGCAGTGCTGCAGGGTTAGGGACCCAGTACTTC.

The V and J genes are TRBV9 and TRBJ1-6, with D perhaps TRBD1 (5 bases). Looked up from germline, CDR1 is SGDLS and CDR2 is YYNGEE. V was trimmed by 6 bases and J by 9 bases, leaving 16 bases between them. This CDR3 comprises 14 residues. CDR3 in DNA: TGTGCCAGCAATAGCCAGGGATGGGGTTCACCCCTCCACTTT. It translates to CASNSQGWGSPLHF.

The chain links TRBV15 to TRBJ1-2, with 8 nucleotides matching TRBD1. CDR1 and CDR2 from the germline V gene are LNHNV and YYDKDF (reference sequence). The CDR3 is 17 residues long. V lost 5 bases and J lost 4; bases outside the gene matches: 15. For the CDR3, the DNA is TGTGCCACCAGCGACCCCAGACAGGGGAGGTTGGGCTATGGCTACACCTTC. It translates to CATSDPRQGRLGYGYTF.

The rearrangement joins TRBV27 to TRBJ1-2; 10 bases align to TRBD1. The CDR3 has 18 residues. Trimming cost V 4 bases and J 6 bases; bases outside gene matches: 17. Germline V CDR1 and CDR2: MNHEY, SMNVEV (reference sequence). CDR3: CASSSAWLPGQGTDGYTF. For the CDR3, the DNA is TGTGCCAGCAGTTCTGCCTGGCTCCCGGGACAGGGGACGGATGGCTACACCTTC.

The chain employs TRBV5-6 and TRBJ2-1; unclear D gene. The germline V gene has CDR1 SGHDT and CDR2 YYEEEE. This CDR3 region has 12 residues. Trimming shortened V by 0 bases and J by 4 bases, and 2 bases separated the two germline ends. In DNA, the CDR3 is TGTGCCAGCAGCTTGGCTTACAATGAGCAGTTCTTC. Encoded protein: CASSLAYNEQFF.

As DNA, the CDR3 is TGCGCCAGCAGCTTGGGGTGGACCCAACTAGCGGGAGGACGGAACTACAATGAGCAGTTCTTC. Translating it yields CASSLGWTQLAGGRNYNEQFF. The chain combines TRBV5-1 with TRBJ2-1; 12 nucleotides match TRBD2. Germline V lookup: CDR1 SGHRS, CDR2 YFSETQ. This CDR3 region has 21 residues. J was trimmed by 3 bases and V by 0 bases; bases with no gene match: 16.